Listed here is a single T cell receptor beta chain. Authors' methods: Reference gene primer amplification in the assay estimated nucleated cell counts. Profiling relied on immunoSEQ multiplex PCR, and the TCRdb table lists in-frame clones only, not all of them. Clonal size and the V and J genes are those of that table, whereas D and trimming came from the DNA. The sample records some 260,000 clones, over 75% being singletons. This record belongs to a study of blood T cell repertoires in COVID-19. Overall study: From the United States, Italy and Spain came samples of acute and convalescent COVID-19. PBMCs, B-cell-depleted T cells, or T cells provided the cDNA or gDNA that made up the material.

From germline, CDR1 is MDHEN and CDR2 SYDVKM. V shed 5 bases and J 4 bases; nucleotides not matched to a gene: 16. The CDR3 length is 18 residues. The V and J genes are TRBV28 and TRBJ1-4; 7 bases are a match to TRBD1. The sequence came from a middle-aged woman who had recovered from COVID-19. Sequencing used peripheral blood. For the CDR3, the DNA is TGTGCCAGCAGTCCGACAATTAACCGGGGACAGTTTAATGAAAAACTGTTTTTT. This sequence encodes CASSPTINRGQFNEKLFF.